The TCR beta chain described here comes from a study of blood T cells in healthy people across ages. Findings and limits, study-wide: While age rose, TCR beta diversity per million T cells dropped in a roughly linear way.

Turning to this clonotype: Its antigen is not identified.

Alongside a J-beta primer mix, a sample-barcoded 5' primer served in a second PCR lasting roughly 6 to 11 cycles. Each cDNA molecule, via a template-switch adaptor with 12 random nucleotides, was tagged. Each CDR3 protein gets one entry after TCRdb re-called the 5' RACE reads with MiXCR. The sample includes more than 1,400,000 distinct CDR3 sequences, roughly 45% of them seen just once. All donors came from Russia, were Caucasian and healthy, and spanned ages roughly 6 to 95. The length of the CDR3 is 12 residues. Germline V gene data show CDR1 as SGHDT and CDR2 as YYEEEE. The receptor comes from a woman aged 18-29 years in good health. The sample was blood. The chain combines TRBV5-6 with TRBJ2-5, with D hard to call. The J call may not be correct, given that the DNA end is closer to TRBJ2-7. The CDR3 coding sequence is TGTGCCAGCAGCTTGGTCCCGCGCGAGCAGTACTTC. This sequence encodes CASSLVPREQYF.